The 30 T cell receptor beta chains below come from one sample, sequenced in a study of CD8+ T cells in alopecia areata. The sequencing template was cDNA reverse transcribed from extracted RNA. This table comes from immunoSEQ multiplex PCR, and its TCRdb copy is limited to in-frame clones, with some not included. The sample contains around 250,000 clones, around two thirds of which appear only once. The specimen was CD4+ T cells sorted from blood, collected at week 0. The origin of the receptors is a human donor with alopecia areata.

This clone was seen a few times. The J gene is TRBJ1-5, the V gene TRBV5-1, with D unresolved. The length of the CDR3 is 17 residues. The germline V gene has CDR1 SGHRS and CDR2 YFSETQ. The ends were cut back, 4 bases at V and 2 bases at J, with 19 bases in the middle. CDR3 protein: CASSPTADPAGNQPQHF. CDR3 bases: TGCGCCAGCAGCCCAACTGCGGATCCTGCTGGCAATCAGCCCCAGCATTTT.

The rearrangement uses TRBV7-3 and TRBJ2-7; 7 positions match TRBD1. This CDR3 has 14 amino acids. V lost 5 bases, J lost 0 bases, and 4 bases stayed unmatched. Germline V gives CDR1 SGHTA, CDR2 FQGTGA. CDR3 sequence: CASSQQGSSYEQYF. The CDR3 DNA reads TGTGCCAGCAGCCAACAGGGGAGCTCCTACGAGCAGTACTTC.

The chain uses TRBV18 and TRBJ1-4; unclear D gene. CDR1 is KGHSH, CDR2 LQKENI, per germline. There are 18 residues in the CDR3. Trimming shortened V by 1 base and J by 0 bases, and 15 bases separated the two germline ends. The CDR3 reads CASSPLGRFIATNEKLFF. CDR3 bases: TGTGCCAGCTCACCACTCGGCAGGTTCATTGCAACTAATGAAAAACTGTTTTTT.

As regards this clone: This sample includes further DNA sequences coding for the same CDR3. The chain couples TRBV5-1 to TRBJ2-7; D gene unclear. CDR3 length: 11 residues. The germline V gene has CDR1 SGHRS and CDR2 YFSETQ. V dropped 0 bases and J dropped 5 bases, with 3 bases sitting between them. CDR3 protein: CASSLVDEQYF. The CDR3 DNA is TGCGCCAGCAGCTTGGTCGACGAGCAGTACTTC.

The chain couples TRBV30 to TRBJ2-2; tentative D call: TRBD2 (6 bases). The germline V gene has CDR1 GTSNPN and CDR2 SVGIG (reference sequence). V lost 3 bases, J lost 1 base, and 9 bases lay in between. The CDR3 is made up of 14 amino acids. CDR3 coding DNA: TGTGCCTGGAGGTGGGACTTGAACACCGGGGAGCTGTTTTTT. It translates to CAWRWDLNTGELFF.

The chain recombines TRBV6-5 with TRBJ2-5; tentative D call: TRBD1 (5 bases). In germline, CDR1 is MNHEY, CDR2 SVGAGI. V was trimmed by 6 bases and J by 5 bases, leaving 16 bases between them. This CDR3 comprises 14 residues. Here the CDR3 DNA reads TGTGCCAGCAGCCTCGGGCAGGGCTGGGAGACCCAGTACTTC. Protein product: CASSLGQGWETQYF.

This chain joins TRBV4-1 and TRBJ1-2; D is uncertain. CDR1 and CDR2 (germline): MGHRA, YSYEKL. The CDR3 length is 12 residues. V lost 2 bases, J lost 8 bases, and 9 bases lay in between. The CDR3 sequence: CASSQLPGGYTF. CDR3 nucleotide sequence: TGCGCCAGCAGCCAACTACCGGGGGGCTACACCTTC.

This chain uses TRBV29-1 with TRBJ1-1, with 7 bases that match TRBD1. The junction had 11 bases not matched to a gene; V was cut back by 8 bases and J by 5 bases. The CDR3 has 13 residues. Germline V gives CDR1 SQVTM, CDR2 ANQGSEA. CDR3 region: CSSSKGAETEAFF. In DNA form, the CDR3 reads TGCAGCTCAAGCAAGGGGGCTGAGACTGAAGCTTTCTTT.

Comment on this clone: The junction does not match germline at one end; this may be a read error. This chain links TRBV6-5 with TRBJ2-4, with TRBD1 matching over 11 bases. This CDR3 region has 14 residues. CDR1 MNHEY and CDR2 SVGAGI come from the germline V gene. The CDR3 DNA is TGTGCCAGCAGTACCGGACAGGGGGCCGGTGTTCAATACTTC. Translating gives CASSTGQGAGVQYF.

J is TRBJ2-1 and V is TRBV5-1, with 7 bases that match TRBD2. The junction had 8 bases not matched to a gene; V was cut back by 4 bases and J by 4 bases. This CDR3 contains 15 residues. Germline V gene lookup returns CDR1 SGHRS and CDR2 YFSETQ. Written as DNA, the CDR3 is TGCGCCAGCAGCGCGGGACTAACCAAGTACAATGAGCAGTTCTTC. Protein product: CASSAGLTKYNEQFF.

The CDR3 DNA reads TGTGCCAGCAGCCGCGGGGTAGTTATCAGGGACACTGAAGCTTTCTTT. Translating gives CASSRGVVIRDTEAFF. J is TRBJ1-1 and V is TRBV7-9, with D perhaps TRBD1 (5 bases). The V end was cut by 5 bases, the J end by 3 bases, with 19 bases between. CDR3 length: 16 residues. Germline CDR1 is SEHNR and CDR2 is FQNEAQ (reference sequence).

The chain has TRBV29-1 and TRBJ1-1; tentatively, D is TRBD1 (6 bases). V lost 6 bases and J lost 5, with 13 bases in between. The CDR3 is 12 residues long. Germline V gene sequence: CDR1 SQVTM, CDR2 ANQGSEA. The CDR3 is CSVAGVLTEAFF. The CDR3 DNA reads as TGCAGCGTGGCAGGGGTTTTAACTGAAGCTTTCTTT.

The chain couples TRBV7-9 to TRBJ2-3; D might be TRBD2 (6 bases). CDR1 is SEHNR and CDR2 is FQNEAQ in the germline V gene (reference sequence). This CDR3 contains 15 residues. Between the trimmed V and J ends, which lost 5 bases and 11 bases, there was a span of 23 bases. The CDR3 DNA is TGTGCCAGCAGCCCTAACCCACTAGCTGATCCAAAGCAGTATTTT. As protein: CASSPNPLADPKQYF. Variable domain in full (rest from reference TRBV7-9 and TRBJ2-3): DTGVSQNPRHKITKRGQNVTFRCDPISEHNRLYWYRQTLGQGPEFLTYFQNEAQLEKSRLLSDRFSAERPKGSFSTLEIQRTEQGDSAMYLCASSPNPLADPKQYFGPGTRLTVL.

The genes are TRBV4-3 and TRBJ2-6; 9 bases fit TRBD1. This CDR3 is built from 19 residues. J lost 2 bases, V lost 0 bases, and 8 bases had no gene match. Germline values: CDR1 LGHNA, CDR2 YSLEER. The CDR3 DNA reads TGCGCCAGCAGCCAAGAAGTACAGGGGGCGCTGGCTGGGGCCAACGTCCTGACTTTC. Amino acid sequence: CASSQEVQGALAGANVLTF.

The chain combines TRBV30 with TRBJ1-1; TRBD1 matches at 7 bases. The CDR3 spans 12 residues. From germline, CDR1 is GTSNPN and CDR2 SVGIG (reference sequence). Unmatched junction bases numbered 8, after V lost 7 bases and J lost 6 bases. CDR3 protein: CAFRQGRAEAFF. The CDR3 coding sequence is TGTGCCTTTCGACAGGGTCGAGCTGAAGCTTTCTTT. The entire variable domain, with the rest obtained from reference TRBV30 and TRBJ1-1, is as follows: SQTIHQWPATLVQPVGSPLSLECTVEGTSNPNLYWYRQAAGRGLQLLFYSVGIGQISSEVPQNLSASRPQDRQFILSSKKLLLSDSGFYLCAFRQGRAEAFFGQGTRLTVV.

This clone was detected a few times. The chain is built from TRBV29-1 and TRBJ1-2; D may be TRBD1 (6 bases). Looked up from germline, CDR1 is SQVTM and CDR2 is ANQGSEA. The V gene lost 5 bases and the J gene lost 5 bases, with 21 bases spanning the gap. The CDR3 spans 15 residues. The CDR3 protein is CSVKRAGKGGYGYTF. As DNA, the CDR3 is TGCAGCGTTAAGCGGGCAGGAAAAGGGGGTTATGGCTACACCTTC.

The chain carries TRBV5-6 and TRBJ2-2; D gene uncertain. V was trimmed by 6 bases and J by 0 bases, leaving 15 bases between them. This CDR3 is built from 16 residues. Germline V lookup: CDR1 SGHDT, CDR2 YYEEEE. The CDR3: CASTARWTANTGELFF. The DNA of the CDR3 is TGTGCCAGCACTGCTAGATGGACCGCGAACACCGGGGAGCTGTTTTTT.

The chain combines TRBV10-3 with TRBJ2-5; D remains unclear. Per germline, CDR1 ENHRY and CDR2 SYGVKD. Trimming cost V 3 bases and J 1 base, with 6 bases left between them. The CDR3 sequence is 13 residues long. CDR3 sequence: CAISEKFQETQYF. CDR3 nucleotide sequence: TGTGCCATCAGTGAAAAGTTCCAAGAGACCCAGTACTTC.

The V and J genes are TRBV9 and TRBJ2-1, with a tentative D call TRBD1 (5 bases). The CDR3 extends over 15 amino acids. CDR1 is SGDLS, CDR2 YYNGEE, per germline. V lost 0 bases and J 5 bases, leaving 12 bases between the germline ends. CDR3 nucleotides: TGTGCCAGCAGCGTAGTATGGGGCATGGACAATGAGCAGTTCTTC. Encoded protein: CASSVVWGMDNEQFF.

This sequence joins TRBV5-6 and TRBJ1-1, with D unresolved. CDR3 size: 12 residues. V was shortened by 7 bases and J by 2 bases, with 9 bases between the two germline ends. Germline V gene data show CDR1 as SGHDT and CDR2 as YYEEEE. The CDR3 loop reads CASGRENTEAFF. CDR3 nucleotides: TGTGCCAGCGGACGGGAAAACACTGAAGCTTTCTTT.

CDR3: CATGSGKETQYF. The CDR3 DNA sequence: TGCGCCACCGGGTCGGGAAAAGAGACCCAGTACTTC. The rearrangement links TRBV5-1 to TRBJ2-5, with a weak D call TRBD2 (5 bases). The V end was cut by 9 bases, the J end by 3 bases, with 12 bases between. The CDR3 sequence is 12 residues long. CDR1 and CDR2 (germline): SGHRS, YFSETQ.

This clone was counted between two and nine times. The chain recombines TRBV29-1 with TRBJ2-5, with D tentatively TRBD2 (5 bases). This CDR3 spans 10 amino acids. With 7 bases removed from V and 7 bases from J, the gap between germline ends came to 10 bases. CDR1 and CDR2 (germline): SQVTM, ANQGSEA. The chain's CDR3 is CSAIEGTQYF. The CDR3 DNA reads TGCAGCGCTATCGAGGGGACCCAGTACTTC.

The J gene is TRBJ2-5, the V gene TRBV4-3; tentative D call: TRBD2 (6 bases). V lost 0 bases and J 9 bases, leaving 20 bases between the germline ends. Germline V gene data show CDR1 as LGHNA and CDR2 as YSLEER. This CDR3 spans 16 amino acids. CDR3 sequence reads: CASSQDGRTTTGAQYF. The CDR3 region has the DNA TGCGCCAGCAGCCAAGATGGACGGACTACCACCGGGGCCCAGTACTTC.

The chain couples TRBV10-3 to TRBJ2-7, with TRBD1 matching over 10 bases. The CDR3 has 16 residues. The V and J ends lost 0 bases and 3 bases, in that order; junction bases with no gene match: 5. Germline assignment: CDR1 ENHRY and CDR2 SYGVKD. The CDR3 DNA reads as TGTGCCATCAGTGAGTCGAGGGGACAGGGGAGCTACGAGCAGTACTTC. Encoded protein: CAISESRGQGSYEQYF.

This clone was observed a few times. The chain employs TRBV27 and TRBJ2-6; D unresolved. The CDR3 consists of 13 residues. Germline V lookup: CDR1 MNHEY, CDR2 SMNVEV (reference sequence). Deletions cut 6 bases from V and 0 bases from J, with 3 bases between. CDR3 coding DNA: TGTGCCAGCAGGCTCTCTGGGGCCAACGTCCTGACTTTC. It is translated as CASRLSGANVLTF.

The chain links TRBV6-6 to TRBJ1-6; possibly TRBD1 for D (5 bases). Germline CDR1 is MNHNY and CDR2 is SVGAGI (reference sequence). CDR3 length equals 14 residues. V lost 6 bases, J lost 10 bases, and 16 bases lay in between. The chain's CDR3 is CASRADPGSSPLHF. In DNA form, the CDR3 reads TGTGCCAGCAGAGCAGACCCAGGGTCCTCACCCCTCCACTTT.

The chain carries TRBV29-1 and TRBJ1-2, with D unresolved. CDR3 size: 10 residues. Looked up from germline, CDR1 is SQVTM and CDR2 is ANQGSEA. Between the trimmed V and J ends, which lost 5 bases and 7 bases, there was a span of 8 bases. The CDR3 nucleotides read TGCAGCGTTTTAGGTTTTGGCTACACCTTC. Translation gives CSVLGFGYTF.

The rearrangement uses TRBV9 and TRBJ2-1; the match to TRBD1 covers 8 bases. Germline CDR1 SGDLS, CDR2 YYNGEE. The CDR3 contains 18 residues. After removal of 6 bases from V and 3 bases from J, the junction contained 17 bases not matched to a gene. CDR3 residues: CASTFLNLRDRYYNEQFF. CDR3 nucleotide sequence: TGTGCCAGCACCTTTCTTAACCTCCGGGACAGGTACTACAATGAGCAGTTCTTC.

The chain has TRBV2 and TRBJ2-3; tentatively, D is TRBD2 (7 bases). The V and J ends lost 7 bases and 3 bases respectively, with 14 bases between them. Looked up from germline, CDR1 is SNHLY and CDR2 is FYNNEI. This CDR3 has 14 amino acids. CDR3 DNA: TGTGCCAGCACTGGGGGGGCGAGGACAGATACGCAGTATTTT. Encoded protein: CASTGGARTDTQYF.

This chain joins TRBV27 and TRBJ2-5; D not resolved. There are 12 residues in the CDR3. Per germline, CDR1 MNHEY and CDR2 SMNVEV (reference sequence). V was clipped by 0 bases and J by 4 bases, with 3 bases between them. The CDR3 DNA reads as TGTGCCAGCAGTTTATCGGGAGAGACCCAGTACTTC. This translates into CASSLSGETQYF.